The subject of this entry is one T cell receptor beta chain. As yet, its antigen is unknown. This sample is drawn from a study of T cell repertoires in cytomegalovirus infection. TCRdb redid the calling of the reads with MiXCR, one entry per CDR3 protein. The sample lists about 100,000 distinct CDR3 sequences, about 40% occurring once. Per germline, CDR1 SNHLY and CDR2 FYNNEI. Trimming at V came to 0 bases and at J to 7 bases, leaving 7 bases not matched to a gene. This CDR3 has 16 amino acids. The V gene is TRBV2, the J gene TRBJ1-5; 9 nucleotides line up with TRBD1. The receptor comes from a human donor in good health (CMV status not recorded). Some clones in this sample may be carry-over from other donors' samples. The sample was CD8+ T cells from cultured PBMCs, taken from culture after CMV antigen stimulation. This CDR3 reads CASSEARDRVRQPQHF. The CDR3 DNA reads TGTGCCAGCAGTGAAGCGAGGGACAGGGTCAGGCAGCCCCAGCATTTT.